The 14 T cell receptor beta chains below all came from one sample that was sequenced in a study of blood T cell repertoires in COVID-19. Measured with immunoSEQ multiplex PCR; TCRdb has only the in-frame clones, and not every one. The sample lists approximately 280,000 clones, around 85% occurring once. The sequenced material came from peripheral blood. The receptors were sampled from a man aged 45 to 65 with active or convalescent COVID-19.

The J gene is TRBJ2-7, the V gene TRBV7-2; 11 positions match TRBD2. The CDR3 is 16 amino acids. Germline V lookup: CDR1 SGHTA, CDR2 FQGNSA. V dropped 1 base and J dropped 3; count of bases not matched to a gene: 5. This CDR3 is CASSLVLGTSGYEQYF. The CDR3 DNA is TGTGCCAGCAGCTTAGTCCTGGGGACTAGCGGCTACGAGCAGTACTTC.

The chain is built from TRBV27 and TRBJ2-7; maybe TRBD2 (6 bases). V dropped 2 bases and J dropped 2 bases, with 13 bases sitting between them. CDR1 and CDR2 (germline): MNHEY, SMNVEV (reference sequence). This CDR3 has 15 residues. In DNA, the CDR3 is TGTGCCAGCAGTTTAGGGAGGCCGGGGACCTACGAGCAGTACTTC. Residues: CASSLGRPGTYEQYF.

The CDR3 spells CASSQSGTSGFFSYNEQFF. CDR3 bases: TGCGCCAGCAGCCAGTCCGGGACTAGCGGATTTTTCTCCTACAATGAGCAGTTCTTC. V usage is TRBV4-1 and J usage is TRBJ2-1; 11 bases agree with TRBD2. V was pared by 3 bases and J by 0 bases, with 10 bases of the junction left unmatched. The CDR3 consists of 19 residues. The V gene's germline CDR1 is MGHRA and CDR2 YSYEKL.

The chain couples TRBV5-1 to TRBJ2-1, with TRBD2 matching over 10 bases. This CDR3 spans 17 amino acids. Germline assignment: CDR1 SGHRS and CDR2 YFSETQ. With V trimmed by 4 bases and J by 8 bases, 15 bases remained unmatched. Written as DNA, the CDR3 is TGCGCCAGCAGCCGCTCTAGCGGGAGTCCTAGTGGCCATGAGCAGTTCTTC. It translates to CASSRSSGSPSGHEQFF.

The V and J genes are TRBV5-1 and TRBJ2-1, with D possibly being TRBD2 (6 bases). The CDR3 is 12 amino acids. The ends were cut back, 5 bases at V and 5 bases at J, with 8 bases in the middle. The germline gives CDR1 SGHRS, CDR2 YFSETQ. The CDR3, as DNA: TGCGCCAGCAGATGGGGGGACAATGAGCAGTTCTTC. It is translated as CASRWGDNEQFF.

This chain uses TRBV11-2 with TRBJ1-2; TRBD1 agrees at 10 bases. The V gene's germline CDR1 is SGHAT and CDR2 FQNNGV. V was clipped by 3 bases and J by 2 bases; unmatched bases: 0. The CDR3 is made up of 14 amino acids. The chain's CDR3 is CASSLDRGNYGYTF. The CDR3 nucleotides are TGTGCCAGCAGCTTGGACAGGGGGAACTATGGCTACACCTTC.

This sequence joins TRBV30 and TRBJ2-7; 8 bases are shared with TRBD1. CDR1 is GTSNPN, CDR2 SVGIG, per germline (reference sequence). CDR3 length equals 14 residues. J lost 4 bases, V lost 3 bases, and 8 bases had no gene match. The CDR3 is CAWRGPGQDYEQYF. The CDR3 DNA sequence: TGTGCCTGGAGAGGGCCGGGACAGGATTACGAGCAGTACTTC.

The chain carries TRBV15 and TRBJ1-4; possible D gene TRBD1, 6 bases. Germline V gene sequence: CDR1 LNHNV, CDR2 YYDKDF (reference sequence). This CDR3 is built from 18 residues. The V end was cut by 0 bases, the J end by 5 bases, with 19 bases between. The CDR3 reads CATSRDSVRTALNEKLFF. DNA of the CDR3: TGTGCCACCAGCAGAGATTCAGTTAGGACAGCGCTAAATGAAAAACTGTTTTTT.

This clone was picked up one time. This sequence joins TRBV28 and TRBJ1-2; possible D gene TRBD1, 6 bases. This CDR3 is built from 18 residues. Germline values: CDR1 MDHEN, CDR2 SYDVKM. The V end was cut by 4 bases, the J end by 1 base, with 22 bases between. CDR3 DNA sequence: TGTGCCAGCAGTTCCCTTTCTTTGGGTGAGGGGGATAACTATGGCTACACCTTC. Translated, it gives CASSSLSLGEGDNYGYTF.

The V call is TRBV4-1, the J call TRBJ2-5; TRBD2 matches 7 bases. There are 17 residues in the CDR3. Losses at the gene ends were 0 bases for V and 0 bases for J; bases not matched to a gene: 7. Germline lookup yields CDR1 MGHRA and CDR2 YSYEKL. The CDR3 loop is CASSQDRWGGNQETQYF. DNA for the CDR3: TGCGCCAGCAGCCAAGATCGGTGGGGGGGGAACCAAGAGACCCAGTACTTC.

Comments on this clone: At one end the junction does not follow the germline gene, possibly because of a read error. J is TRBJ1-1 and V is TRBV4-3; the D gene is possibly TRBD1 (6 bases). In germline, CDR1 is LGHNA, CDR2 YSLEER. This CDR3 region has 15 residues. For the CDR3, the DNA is TGCGCCAGCAGCCAAGATTACCAGGGGCCCACTAAAGCTTTCTTT. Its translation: CASSQDYQGPTKAFF.

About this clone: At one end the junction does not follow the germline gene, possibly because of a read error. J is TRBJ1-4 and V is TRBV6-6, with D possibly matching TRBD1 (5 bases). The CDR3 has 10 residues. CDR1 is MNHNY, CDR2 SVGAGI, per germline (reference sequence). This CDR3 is CASSSGQGRF. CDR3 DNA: TGTGCCAGCAGTTCCGGGCAGGGTCGGTTT.

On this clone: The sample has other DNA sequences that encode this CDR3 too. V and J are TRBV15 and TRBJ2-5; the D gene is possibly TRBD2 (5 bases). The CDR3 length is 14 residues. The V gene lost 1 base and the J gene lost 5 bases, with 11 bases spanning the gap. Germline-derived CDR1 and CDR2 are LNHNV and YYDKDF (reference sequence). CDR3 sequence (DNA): TGTGCCACCAGCAGAGGTGGGCCGGGGGAGACCCAGTACTTC. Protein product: CATSRGGPGETQYF.

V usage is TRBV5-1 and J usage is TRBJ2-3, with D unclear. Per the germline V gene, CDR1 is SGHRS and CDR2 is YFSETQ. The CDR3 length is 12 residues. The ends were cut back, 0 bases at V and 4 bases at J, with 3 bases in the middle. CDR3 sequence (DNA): TGCGCCAGCAGCTTGGCAGCAGATACGCAGTATTTT. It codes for CASSLAADTQYF.